Sequencing of this TCR beta chain was carried out in a study of identifying expanded T cells in peripheral blood. General study findings and limits: Approximately two-week clone count variance significantly increased as total template count grew.

Clones were sequenced by immunoSEQ multiplex PCR, and TCRdb holds only the in-frame ones, with some missing. Seen here are 85,000 to 100,000 clones, approximately 88% observed once, and the top ten hold 4%. About this clone itself: The antigen remains unidentified.

Germline V lookup: CDR1 LGHNA, CDR2 YNFKEQ. The CDR3 length is 13 residues. V was cut by 3 bases and J by 4 bases, with 10 bases left in between. The receptor was derived from a person aged 18-70 years in good health. The material sequenced was blood. The genes are TRBV4-2 and TRBJ2-7; D possibly corresponds to TRBD2 (5 bases). CDR3 nucleotides: TGTGCCAGCAGCCACCCGTCGGGGTACGAGCAGTACTTC. Its protein is CASSHPSGYEQYF.